The 16 T cell receptor beta chains below were found in one sample sequenced in a study of T cells in Graves' hyperthyroidism and ophthalmopathy. RNA transcripts provided the source from which TCR beta CDR3 regions were amplified. First-round RT-PCR targeting the TCR CDR3 was performed with the HTBI primer set. TCRdb itself ran the multiplex PCR reads through MiXCR, one entry per CDR3 protein. This table holds about 400,000 distinct CDR3 sequences, roughly 14% found once. The sequencing sample was made of blood. All receptors derive from a man between 18 and 35 years old with Graves' ophthalmopathy.

This clonotype occurred once. The chain links TRBV28 to TRBJ2-7; D ambiguous. The CDR3 is made up of 13 amino acids. The ends were cut back, 8 bases at V and 3 bases at J, with 14 bases in the middle. Germline CDR1 reads MDHEN; CDR2 reads SYDVKM. CDR3 DNA sequence: TGTGCCAGCCGTCTGGTCGGATACTACGAGCAGTACTTC. Translated: CASRLVGYYEQYF.

The genes are TRBV10-3 and TRBJ2-2; D not certain. The CDR3 totals 15 residues. Germline values: CDR1 ENHRY, CDR2 SYGVKD. With 5 bases removed from V and 2 bases from J, the gap between germline ends came to 12 bases. CDR3 amino acids: CAISSTAKNTGELFF. The CDR3 DNA follows: TGTGCCATCAGTAGTACAGCTAAAAACACCGGGGAGCTGTTTTTT.

As for this clonotype: A much bigger clone sits one base away, suggesting this may be a read error. The genes are TRBV30 and TRBJ1-5; D is ambiguous. This CDR3 is 12 amino acids long. Germline V gives CDR1 GTSNPN, CDR2 SVGIG (reference sequence). The CDR3 DNA reads TGTACCTGGAGTCACCCCTCGGGGCCCCAGCATTTT. Its protein is CTWSHPSGPQHF.

V and J are TRBV5-1 and TRBJ2-3, with D tentatively TRBD1 (7 bases). The germline V gene has CDR1 SGHRS and CDR2 YFSETQ. The CDR3 has 15 amino acids. V shed 4 bases and J shed 5 bases, with 17 bases lying between them. In nucleotides, the CDR3 is TGCGCCAGCAGCCAACAGGGGAGGTTGATAGATACGCAGTATTTT. This translates into CASSQQGRLIDTQYF.

The CDR3 DNA reads TGTGCCACCAGCAGAGATCGCATGAGTGGGGCCAACGTCCTGACTTTC. Its protein product is CATSRDRMSGANVLTF. This chain links TRBV15 with TRBJ2-6; D is uncertain. Trimming cost V 0 bases and J 3 bases, with 9 bases left between them. This CDR3 region has 16 residues. The V gene's germline CDR1 is LNHNV and CDR2 YYDKDF (reference sequence). The full variable domain, in which reference TRBV15 and TRBJ2-6 provide the parts outside the CDR3, is DAMVIQNPRYQVTQFGKPVTLSCSQTLNHNVMYWYQQKSSQAPKLLFHYYDKDFNNEADTPDNFQSRRPNTSFCFLDIRSPGLGDTAMYLCATSRDRMSGANVLTFGAGSRLTVL.

A few counts support this clonotype. The chain joins TRBV6-1 to TRBJ2-1; D gene unclear. V lost 0 bases and J lost 9, with 6 bases in between. The CDR3 consists of 12 residues. The germline CDR1 and CDR2 sequences are MNHNS and SASEGT. CDR3 sequence (DNA): TGTGCCAGCAGTGAAGCGCTGACTGAGCAGTTCTTC. Its translation: CASSEALTEQFF.

In its sample, this clonotype was seen many times. This sequence joins TRBV11-2 and TRBJ2-7; D is unclear. CDR3 length equals 12 residues. Trimming took 5 bases from V and 3 from J, leaving 8 bases between them. The V gene's germline CDR1 is SGHAT and CDR2 FQNNGV. The DNA of the CDR3 is TGTGCCAGCAGCCCTGGGTTCTACGAGCAGTACTTC. This encodes CASSPGFYEQYF.

This clonotype occurred many times. This chain links TRBV4-1 with TRBJ2-5; tentatively, D is TRBD1 or TRBD2 (5 bases each). Germline CDR1 and CDR2: MGHRA and YSYEKL. The V gene lost 0 bases and the J gene lost 5 bases, with 10 bases spanning the gap. There are 14 residues in the CDR3. CDR3 protein: CASSQERREETQYF. CDR3 nucleotide sequence: TGCGCCAGCAGCCAAGAACGCAGGGAGGAGACCCAGTACTTC.

This clonotype has a count of ten or more. V and J are TRBV9 and TRBJ2-7; D may match TRBD1 or TRBD2 (5 bases each). The CDR3 consists of 15 residues. Trimming removed 7 bases from V and 3 bases from J, with 20 bases in between. The germline gives CDR1 SGDLS, CDR2 YYNGEE. CDR3 sequence reads: CASGPHRDAYYEQYF. The DNA for the CDR3 is TGTGCCAGCGGTCCCCACCGGGACGCATACTACGAGCAGTACTTC.

This clonotype was recorded at least ten times. V usage is TRBV7-9 and J usage is TRBJ2-1, with 8 bases fitting TRBD1. The CDR3 extends over 14 amino acids. Unmatched junction bases numbered 5, after V lost 4 bases and J lost 6 bases. Germline CDR1 SEHNR, CDR2 FQNEAQ (reference sequence). CDR3 region: CASSSTDRANEQFF. The CDR3 DNA sequence: TGTGCCAGCAGCTCTACGGACAGGGCCAATGAGCAGTTCTTC.

V and J are TRBV19 and TRBJ2-7; D is perhaps TRBD2 (5 bases). Germline-derived CDR1 and CDR2 are LNHDA and SQIVND (reference sequence). The V end lost 6 bases, the J end lost 0 bases, and 9 bases lay between the germline ends. The CDR3 length is 13 residues. CDR3 nucleotides: TGTGCCAGTAGAAGAGGGTACTCCTACGAGCAGTACTTC. Protein sequence: CASRRGYSYEQYF. Supplemented by reference TRBV19 and TRBJ2-7, the full variable domain reads DGGITQSPKYLFRKEGQNVTLSCEQNLNHDAMYWYRQDPGQGLRLIYYSQIVNDFQKGDIAEGYSVSREKKESFPLTVTSAQKNPTAFYLCASRRGYSYEQYFGPGTRLTVT.

This clonotype came up many times. This chain joins TRBV27 and TRBJ1-2, with TRBD1 matching 7 bases. Germline V CDR1 and CDR2: MNHEY, SMNVEV (reference sequence). This CDR3 spans 13 amino acids. Unmatched junction bases numbered 5, after V lost 6 bases and J lost 4 bases. The CDR3 DNA follows: TGTGCCAGCAGCTTAGCAGGGGGCTATGGCTACACCTTC. This gives the protein CASSLAGGYGYTF.

Details on this clonotype: This could be a read error, since a much larger clone is one nucleotide away. This sequence joins TRBV12-3 or TRBV12-4 and TRBJ2-3; tentatively, D is TRBD1 (5 bases). The CDR3 runs to 15 residues. The CDR3 loop is CASSFDNGLTGTQYF. The CDR3 DNA follows: TGTGCCAGCAGTTTTGACAACGGGCTCACAGGTACGCAGTATTTT.

This clonotype appeared many times. The chain is built from TRBV10-2 and TRBJ1-2, with D maybe TRBD1 (5 bases). Trimming took off 3 bases at V and 5 bases at J, with 7 bases between the two ends. The CDR3 has 12 amino acids. Germline V gene lookup returns CDR1 WSHSY and CDR2 SAAADI. This CDR3 is CASSDRVYGYTF. The CDR3 DNA sequence: TGCGCCAGCAGTGACAGGGTTTATGGCTACACCTTC.

This clonotype was counted a few times. A read error may produce the germline difference seen at one junction end. The chain employs TRBV6-1 and TRBJ1-1; D not certain. The CDR3 spans 13 residues. CDR1 is MNHNS and CDR2 is SASEGT in the germline V gene. Here the CDR3 reads CASSYHPGGETFF. In nucleotides, the CDR3 is TGTGCCAGCAGTTATCATCCGGGCGGTGAAACTTTCTTT.

The sample holds a few counts of this clonotype. The rearrangement links TRBV19 to TRBJ1-1; D gene ambiguous. The ends were cut back, 7 bases at V and 4 bases at J, with 7 bases in the middle. Germline assignment: CDR1 LNHDA and CDR2 SQIVND (reference sequence). The CDR3 loop spans 11 amino acids. The CDR3 nucleotides read TGTGCCAGTAAAGGGTTCACTGAAGCTTTCTTT. Translated: CASKGFTEAFF.